The next 5 T cell receptor beta chains were all read from a single sample in a study of T cells in Graves' hyperthyroidism and ophthalmopathy. What was amplified from RNA transcripts were TCR beta CDR3 regions. The primer set for the first-round RT-PCR of the TCR CDR3 was HTBI. MiXCR was run by TCRdb on the multiplex PCR reads, yielding one entry per CDR3 protein. The sample records approximately 600,000 distinct CDR3 sequences, about a fifth being singletons. Sequencing used blood. These receptor sequences come from a man aged 30 to 45 with Graves' ophthalmopathy.

In its sample, this clonotype was seen many times. This chain's CDR3 is CASRRGDWEQYF. CDR3 DNA: TGTGCCAGCAGGAGGGGGGACTGGGAGCAGTACTTC. The chain couples TRBV13 to TRBJ2-7; D is perhaps TRBD1 or TRBD2 (6 bases each). V lost 6 bases to trimming and J lost 7 bases, with 13 bases between them. The CDR3 is made up of 12 amino acids. Germline V CDR1 and CDR2: PRHDT, FYEKMQ (reference sequence). Drawing the rest from reference TRBV13 and TRBJ2-7, the complete variable domain is AAGVIQSPRHLIKEKRETATLKCYPIPRHDTVYWYQQGPGQDPQFLISFYEKMQSDKGSIPDRFSAQQFSDYHSELNMSSLELGDSALYFCASRRGDWEQYFGPGTRLTVT.

This chain uses TRBV6-1 with TRBJ2-2; either TRBD1 or TRBD2 may supply D (6 bases each). The CDR3 consists of 17 residues. Germline lookup yields CDR1 MNHNS and CDR2 SASEGT. Trimming left V 6 bases short and J 0 bases short, with 17 bases between. As DNA, the CDR3 is TGTGCCAGCAGCCCGGTGGGGGGCCCAGCGAACACCGGGGAGCTGTTTTTT. Residues: CASSPVGGPANTGELFF.

This clonotype was seen only a few times. CDR3 nucleotides: TGTGCCAGCAGTGATAGGACAGCCCTTAATCAGCCCCAGCATTTT. It yields the protein CASSDRTALNQPQHF. The chain has TRBV6-1 and TRBJ1-5, with D tentatively TRBD1 (6 bases). The CDR3 contains 15 residues. From germline, CDR1 is MNHNS and CDR2 SASEGT. Trimming took off 3 bases at V and 4 bases at J, with 13 bases between the two ends.

There are a few counts of this clonotype. The chain recombines TRBV6-1 with TRBJ2-7, with TRBD1 matching 9 bases. The CDR3 contains 15 residues. Per the germline V gene, CDR1 is MNHNS and CDR2 is SASEGT. The V gene end was trimmed by 5 bases and the J gene end by 7 bases; junction bases not matched to a gene: 12. CDR3 loop: CASSPRTGGRREQYF. Written as DNA, the CDR3 is TGTGCCAGCAGTCCTCGTACAGGGGGCCGGAGGGAGCAGTACTTC.

This clonotype was seen a few times. This chain uses TRBV6-1 with TRBJ2-5; 8 bases agree with TRBD1. Germline values: CDR1 MNHNS, CDR2 SASEGT. With V trimmed by 5 bases and J by 0 bases, 8 bases remained unmatched. The CDR3 length is 16 residues. This CDR3 reads CASSPRTGKDQETQYF. The CDR3 bases are TGTGCCAGCAGTCCGAGGACAGGGAAGGACCAAGAGACCCAGTACTTC.